This T cell receptor beta chain was recovered during a study of early T cells in non-severe SARS-CoV-2 infection. At the level of the study: It was bulk RNA from unsorted whole blood that was sequenced, and the chains were unpaired.

Overall study results and limits: Missing private and CD4 specificities, VDJdb matching favored anti-spike CD8 responses.

Attachment of unique molecular identifiers to individual cDNA molecules was performed. TCRdb itself ran the 5' RACE reads through MiXCR, one entry per CDR3 protein. The table includes roughly 61,000 distinct CDR3 sequences, roughly a tenth detected once. In its sample, this clonotype was seen many times. What it binds is not known. Input material: whole blood. The sequence derives from an adult who was a healthcare worker with PCR-confirmed SARS-CoV-2 infection or an uninfected control (not recorded which).

The CDR3 spells CASSRITGGTEAFF. DNA for the CDR3: TGTGCCAGCAGCAGGATTACAGGGGGCACTGAAGCTTTCTTT. This chain connects TRBV7-2 to TRBJ1-1; 8 bases line up with TRBD1. The CDR3 length is 14 residues. V gave up 5 bases and J gave up 4 bases; unmatched junction bases: 6. CDR1 and CDR2 from the germline V gene are SGHTA and FQGNSA.